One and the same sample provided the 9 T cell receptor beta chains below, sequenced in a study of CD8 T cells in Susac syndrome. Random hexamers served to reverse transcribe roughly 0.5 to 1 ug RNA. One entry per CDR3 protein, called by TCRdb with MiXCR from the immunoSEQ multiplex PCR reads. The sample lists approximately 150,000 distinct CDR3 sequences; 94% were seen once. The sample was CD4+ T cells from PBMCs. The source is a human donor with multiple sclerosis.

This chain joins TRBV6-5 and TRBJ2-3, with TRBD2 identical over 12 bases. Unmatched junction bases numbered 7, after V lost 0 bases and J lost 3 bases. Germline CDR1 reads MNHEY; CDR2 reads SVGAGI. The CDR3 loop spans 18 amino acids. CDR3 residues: CASSYSAGTSGWTDTQYF. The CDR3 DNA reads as TGTGCCAGCAGTTACTCGGCCGGGACTAGCGGGTGGACAGATACGCAGTATTTT.

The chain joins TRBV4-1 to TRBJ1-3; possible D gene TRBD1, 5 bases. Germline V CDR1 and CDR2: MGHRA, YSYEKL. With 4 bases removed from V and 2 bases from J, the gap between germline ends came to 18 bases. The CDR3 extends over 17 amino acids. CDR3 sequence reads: CASSRGGLVAAGNTIYF. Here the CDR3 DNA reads TGCGCCAGCAGCCGGGGGGGATTGGTAGCCGCTGGAAACACCATATATTTT.

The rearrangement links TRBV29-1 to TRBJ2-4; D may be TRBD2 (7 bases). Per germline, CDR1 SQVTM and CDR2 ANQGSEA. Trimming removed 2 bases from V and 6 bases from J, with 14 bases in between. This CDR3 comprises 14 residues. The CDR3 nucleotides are TGCAGCGTTGAATGGGGGGGCGGGAGAAACATTCAGTACTTC. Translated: CSVEWGGGRNIQYF.

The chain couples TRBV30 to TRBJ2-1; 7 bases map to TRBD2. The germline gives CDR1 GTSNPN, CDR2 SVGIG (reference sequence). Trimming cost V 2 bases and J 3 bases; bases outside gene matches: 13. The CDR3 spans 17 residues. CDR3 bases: TGTGCCTGGAGTAACGAGCGGGAATTCCACCGCTACAATGAGCAGTTCTTC. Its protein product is CAWSNEREFHRYNEQFF.

The CDR3 nucleotides are TGTGCCAGCAATAGTGGGTCCCACAATGAGCAGTTCTTC. Translating it yields CASNSGSHNEQFF. The chain has TRBV6-1 and TRBJ2-1; D is uncertain. The CDR3 runs 13 residues. Between the trimmed V and J ends, which lost 7 bases and 5 bases, there was a span of 12 bases. Germline V gene sequence: CDR1 MNHNS, CDR2 SASEGT.

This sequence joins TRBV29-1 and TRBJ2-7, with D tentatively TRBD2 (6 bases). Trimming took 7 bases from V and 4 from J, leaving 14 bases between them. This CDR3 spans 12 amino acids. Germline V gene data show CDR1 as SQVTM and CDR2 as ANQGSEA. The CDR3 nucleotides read TGCAGCGCTGCGGGAACACTATACGAGCAGTACTTC. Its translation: CSAAGTLYEQYF.

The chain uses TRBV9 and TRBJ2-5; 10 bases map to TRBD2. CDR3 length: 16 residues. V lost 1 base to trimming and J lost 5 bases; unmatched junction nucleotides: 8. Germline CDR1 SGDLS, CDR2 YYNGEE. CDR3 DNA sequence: TGTGCCAGCAGCGTATCGGGACTAGCGAGGCGGGAGACCCAGTACTTC. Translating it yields CASSVSGLARRETQYF.

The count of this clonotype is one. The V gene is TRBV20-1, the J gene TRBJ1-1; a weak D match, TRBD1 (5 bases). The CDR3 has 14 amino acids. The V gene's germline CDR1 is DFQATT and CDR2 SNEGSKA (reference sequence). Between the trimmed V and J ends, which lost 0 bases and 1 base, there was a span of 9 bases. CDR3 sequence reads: CSARDGAGNTEAFF. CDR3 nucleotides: TGCAGTGCTAGAGATGGGGCGGGGAACACTGAAGCTTTCTTT.

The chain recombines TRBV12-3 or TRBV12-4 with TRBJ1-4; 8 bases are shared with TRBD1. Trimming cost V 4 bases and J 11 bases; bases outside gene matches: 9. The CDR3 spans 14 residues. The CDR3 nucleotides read TGTGCCAGCAGTTGGGGACAGGCCCTTGGGAAACTGTTTTTT. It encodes CASSWGQALGKLFF.